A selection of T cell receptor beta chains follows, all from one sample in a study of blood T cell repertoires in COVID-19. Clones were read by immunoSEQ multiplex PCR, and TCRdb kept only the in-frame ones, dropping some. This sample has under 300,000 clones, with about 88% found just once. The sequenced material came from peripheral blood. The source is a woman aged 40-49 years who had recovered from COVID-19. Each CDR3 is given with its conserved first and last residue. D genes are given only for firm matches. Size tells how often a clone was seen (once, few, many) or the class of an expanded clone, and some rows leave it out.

DNA: TGTGCCAGCAGTGAAGCGGAAGGTCGCGCGGGAGAGACCCAGTACTTC
CDR3: CASSEAEGRAGETQYF
J: TRBJ2-5
size: .
V: TRBV6-1
D: .

DNA: TGCGCCAGCAGCTTGGTGCAGGGTGGCGAGCAGTACTTC
CDR3: CASSLVQGGEQYF
J: TRBJ2-7
size: once
V: TRBV5-1
D: .

DNA: TGTGCCAGCAGCTTAAACAGGGAGGGGACCCAGTACTTC
CDR3: CASSLNREGTQYF
J: TRBJ2-5
size: .
V: TRBV11-3
D: .

DNA: TGTGCCAGCAGCCAATTTCGGGGTTCGTACGAGCAGTACTTC
CDR3: CASSQFRGSYEQYF
J: TRBJ2-7
size: .
V: TRBV14
D: .

DNA: TGTGCCAGCAGCTCCAGGGACAGCTACAATGAGCAGTTCTTC
CDR3: CASSSRDSYNEQFF
J: TRBJ2-1
size: .
V: TRBV5-5
D: TRBD1

DNA: TGTGCCAGCAGCTTTGGGACAGTCTCTGGAAACACCATATATTTT
CDR3: CASSFGTVSGNTIYF
J: TRBJ1-3
size: .
V: TRBV7-8
D: TRBD1

DNA: TGTGCCTGGAGTGTAAGGGACTACACCGGGGAGCTGTTTTTT
CDR3: CAWSVRDYTGELFF
J: TRBJ2-2
size: .
V: TRBV30
D: .

DNA: TGTGCCAGCAGCCACAGGCAGGGGGCTGGGGAGCAGTACTTC
CDR3: CASSHRQGAGEQYF
J: TRBJ2-7
size: .
V: TRBV3-1/TRBV3-2
D: TRBD1

DNA: TGTGCCAGCAGCTTGGACACAGTTCCCAGGGAGACCCAGTACTTC
CDR3: CASSLDTVPRETQYF
J: TRBJ2-5
size: .
V: TRBV7-6
D: .

DNA: TGTGCCAGCAGGACAGGGGGGAATAGCAATCAGCCCCAGCATTTT
CDR3: CASRTGGNSNQPQHF
J: TRBJ1-5
size: .
V: TRBV6-5
D: TRBD1

DNA: TGTGCCAGCAGTCTCTGGGACAGGGATAATTCACCCCTCCACTTT
CDR3: CASSLWDRDNSPLHF
J: TRBJ1-6
size: .
V: TRBV6-6
D: TRBD1

DNA: TGTGCCAGCAGTGAAGCTCACAGGGGTGGGATCCCGAGCTCCTATAATTCACCCCTCCACTTT
CDR3: CASSEAHRGGIPSSYNSPLHF
J: TRBJ1-6
size: .
V: TRBV6-1
D: TRBD1

DNA: TGTGCCAGCAGCCAAGGGGGCGGGGGGGCAGTCGAGACCCAGTACTTC
CDR3: CASSQGGGGAVETQYF
J: TRBJ2-5
size: .
V: TRBV4-2
D: TRBD2

DNA: TGTGCCAGCAGTGAATCCCTCGGGAGCGCTAGGTACTTC
CDR3: CASSESLGSARYF
J: TRBJ2-7
size: .
V: TRBV6-1
D: .

DNA: TGTGCCAGCAGCCAAGGTCCCGGACAGGGGTATTCACCCCTCCACTTT
CDR3: CASSQGPGQGYSPLHF
J: TRBJ1-6
size: .
V: TRBV3-1/TRBV3-2
D: TRBD1

DNA: TGTGCCAGCAGCTTAGATGGCCGGGATTCACCCCTCCACTTT
CDR3: CASSLDGRDSPLHF
J: TRBJ1-6
size: .
V: TRBV11-2
D: .

DNA: TGTGCCAGCAGCCCGAAATACAGGGGGCCGGGCACCGGGGAGCTGTTTTTT
CDR3: CASSPKYRGPGTGELFF
J: TRBJ2-2
size: .
V: TRBV13
D: TRBD1

DNA: TGTGCCAGTAGTACTAGGGACTTACCCTCTGCTACGCAGTATTTT
CDR3: CASSTRDLPSATQYF
J: TRBJ2-3
size: .
V: TRBV19
D: .

DNA: TGTGCCAGCAGCCCGGGACAGGTGAATTCACCCCTCCACTTT
CDR3: CASSPGQVNSPLHF
J: TRBJ1-6
size: .
V: TRBV9
D: TRBD1

DNA: TGTGCCAGTAGTATAGCGACAGGCAATCAGCCCCAGCATTTT
CDR3: CASSIATGNQPQHF
J: TRBJ1-5
size: few
V: TRBV19
D: .

DNA: TGTGCCAGCGGAGAGCGGGAGACCCTCAATGAGCAGTTCTTC
CDR3: CASGERETLNEQFF
J: TRBJ2-1
size: .
V: TRBV6-5
D: TRBD2

DNA: TGTGCCTGGAGCCCCAGGTTACGAAATTCACCCCTCCACTTT
CDR3: CAWSPRLRNSPLHF
J: TRBJ1-6
size: .
V: TRBV30
D: .

DNA: TGTGCCAGCAGCAAGGACAGCGATATTAACTATGGCTACACCTTC
CDR3: CASSKDSDINYGYTF
J: TRBJ1-2
size: .
V: TRBV6-5
D: .

DNA: TGTGCCAGCAGAAGGACTAGCGGGGCCTACGAGCAGTACTTC
CDR3: CASRRTSGAYEQYF
J: TRBJ2-7
size: .
V: TRBV6-5
D: TRBD2

DNA: TGTGCCAGCAGATACTCCGGGACAAACTATGGCTACACCTTC
CDR3: CASRYSGTNYGYTF
J: TRBJ1-2
size: .
V: TRBV11-2
D: .

DNA: TGTGCCAGTAGTATAGGGGCAGCTTCCCTCTACGAGCAGTACTTC
CDR3: CASSIGAASLYEQYF
J: TRBJ2-7
size: .
V: TRBV19
D: .

DNA: TGTGCCAGCAGTACCGAGGTCCAGCCCCAGCATTTT
CDR3: CASSTEVQPQHF
J: TRBJ1-5
size: .
V: TRBV12-3/TRBV12-4
D: .

DNA: TGTGCCAGCAGACCCAGCGGGTTATCCTACGAGCAGTACTTC
CDR3: CASRPSGLSYEQYF
J: TRBJ2-7
size: .
V: TRBV5-6
D: .

DNA: TGTGCCAGCAGTTACTCGCGGGACAGGGGGCTAACTGAAGCTTTCTTT
CDR3: CASSYSRDRGLTEAFF
J: TRBJ1-1
size: .
V: TRBV6-2/TRBV6-3
D: TRBD1

DNA: TGCGCCAGCAGCGCGACTCCCGGGACAGGGTTTGGGGCCAACGTCCTGACTTTC
CDR3: CASSATPGTGFGANVLTF
J: TRBJ2-6
size: once
V: TRBV5-1
D: TRBD1

DNA: TGTGCCAGCAGACCAAGGACAGGGGCGGACACTGAAGCTTTCTTT
CDR3: CASRPRTGADTEAFF
J: TRBJ1-1
size: .
V: TRBV7-9
D: TRBD1

DNA: TGCGCCAGCAGCCAGGCGACCGATAACTATGGCTACACCTTC
CDR3: CASSQATDNYGYTF
J: TRBJ1-2
size: .
V: TRBV5-1
D: .

DNA: TGTGCCAGTAGTATTACCGGGAACTCTGGAAACACCATATATTTT
CDR3: CASSITGNSGNTIYF
J: TRBJ1-3
size: .
V: TRBV19
D: .

DNA: TGTGCCAGCAGCTTAGCCGGTAGCAATCAGCCCCAGCATTTT
CDR3: CASSLAGSNQPQHF
J: TRBJ1-5
size: .
V: TRBV7-8
D: .

DNA: TGCGCCAGCAGCCCGACAGGGGAGTTGTACGAGCAGTACTTC
CDR3: CASSPTGELYEQYF
J: TRBJ2-7
size: .
V: TRBV5-1
D: TRBD1

DNA: TGTGCCAGCAGTTACACTAGCGGTTTCTCCTACGAGCAGTACTTC
CDR3: CASSYTSGFSYEQYF
J: TRBJ2-7
size: .
V: TRBV6-2/TRBV6-3
D: TRBD2

DNA: TGTGCCAGCACCGGGGACAGACTGAACACTGAAGCTTTCTTT
CDR3: CASTGDRLNTEAFF
J: TRBJ1-1
size: .
V: TRBV6-5
D: TRBD1

DNA: TGTGCCTGGAGTCGGATGGGAGGCACTGAAGCTTTCTTT
CDR3: CAWSRMGGTEAFF
J: TRBJ1-1
size: once
V: TRBV30
D: .

DNA: TGTGCCAGCAGCCCTAACCCGCCACAAACCCCTGACAGTGCATATAGCAATCAGCCCCAGCATTTT
CDR3: CASSPNPPQTPDSAYSNQPQHF
J: TRBJ1-5
size: few
V: TRBV7-6
D: .

DNA: TGTGCCAGCAGCCCTAGTGCCCGGCGGCACAATGAGCAGTTCTTC
CDR3: CASSPSARRHNEQFF
J: TRBJ2-1
size: .
V: TRBV3-1/TRBV3-2
D: .

DNA: TGTGCCAGCACCAGAGCGGGGGGCCTGGAGCAGTTCTTC
CDR3: CASTRAGGLEQFF
J: TRBJ2-1
size: .
V: TRBV12-3/TRBV12-4
D: TRBD2

DNA: TGCGCCAGCAGCTTGGGACTAGCGGGGGGGCCGGAGACCCAGTACTTC
CDR3: CASSLGLAGGPETQYF
J: TRBJ2-5
size: .
V: TRBV5-1
D: TRBD2

DNA: TGTGCCAGCAGCCAAGCCGACTATGGCTACACCTTC
CDR3: CASSQADYGYTF
J: TRBJ1-2
size: .
V: TRBV7-9
D: .

DNA: TGTGCCAGCAGCTTATTCCAGTCCTCCTACAATGAGCAGTTCTTC
CDR3: CASSLFQSSYNEQFF
J: TRBJ2-1
size: .
V: TRBV7-3
D: .

DNA: TGTGCCAGCAGTTTATCGGCTAGCGGGAGCACCTACGAGCAGTACTTC
CDR3: CASSLSASGSTYEQYF
J: TRBJ2-7
size: .
V: TRBV27
D: TRBD2